A single sample gave rise to the 27 T cell receptor beta chains below, sequenced in a study of T cells in localized non-small cell lung cancer. Produced via immunoSEQ multiplex PCR; TCRdb's table is partial and in-frame only. The table shows 1,500 to 2,500 clones, with less than 35% occurring only once. The sample in question was lung tumor tissue, obtained before any cancer treatment. These receptors originate from a male donor older than 55 with stage I squamous cell lung carcinoma.

As regards this clone: Within the sample, other DNA sequences also encode this same CDR3. The chain links TRBV30 to TRBJ1-1; the D is unclear. The CDR3 totals 11 residues. Per the germline V gene, CDR1 is GTSNPN and CDR2 is SVGIG (reference sequence). In nucleotides, the CDR3 is TGTGCTTGCGAGAGGAACACTGAAGCTTTCTTT. Translation gives CACERNTEAFF.

This clone came up a few times. V is TRBV11-1 and J is TRBJ2-3; D possibly uses TRBD1 or TRBD2 (7 bases each). The length of the CDR3 is 16 residues. Trimming removed 3 bases from V and 1 base from J, with 14 bases in between. Per the germline V gene, CDR1 is SGHAT and CDR2 is FQDESV (reference sequence). The CDR3 protein is CASSFQSGTGTDTQYF. The CDR3 bases are TGTGCCAGCAGCTTCCAGAGCGGGACAGGCACAGATACGCAGTATTTT.

The chain employs TRBV18 and TRBJ1-6, with a possible D match to TRBD1 (5 bases). CDR1 and CDR2 (germline): KGHSH, LQKENI. Trimming took 4 bases from V and 7 from J, leaving 14 bases between them. The CDR3 sequence is 15 residues long. The CDR3 coding sequence is TGTGCCAGCTCACTACTTGACAGTTTAAATTCACCCCTCCACTTT. This encodes CASSLLDSLNSPLHF. Based on the CDR3 plus reference TRBV18 and TRBJ1-6, the full variable domain is NAGVMQNPRHLVRRRGQEARLRCSPMKGHSHVYWYRQLPEEGLKFMVYLQKENIIDESGMPKERFSAEFPKEGPSILRIQQVVRGDSAAYFCASSLLDSLNSPLHFGNGTRLTVT.

The rearrangement links TRBV7-2 to TRBJ2-5; 7 nucleotides agree with TRBD1. Germline trimming cut 3 bases from V and 3 bases from J; bases unmatched to any gene: 1. This CDR3 is 13 amino acids long. Germline V CDR1 and CDR2: SGHTA, FQGNSA. The CDR3 loop is CASSFTGEETQYF. CDR3 DNA sequence: TGTGCCAGCAGCTTTACAGGGGAAGAGACCCAGTACTTC.

This chain uses TRBV25-1 with TRBJ2-3; the match to TRBD2 covers 13 bases. The CDR3 covers 15 residues. Germline V gene data show CDR1 as MGHDK and CDR2 as SYGVNS. With 8 bases clipped from V and 0 bases from J, the junction kept 2 bases outside the gene matches. CDR3: CASGGLAGSTDTQYF. CDR3 sequence (DNA): TGTGCCAGCGGGGGACTAGCGGGAAGCACAGATACGCAGTATTTT.

The chain couples TRBV15 to TRBJ2-3, with D possibly TRBD2 on 5 matching bases. The ends were cut back, 4 bases at V and 0 bases at J, with 11 bases in the middle. CDR3 length: 15 amino acids. Germline V gives CDR1 LNHNV, CDR2 YYDKDF (reference sequence). The CDR3 region has the DNA TGTGCCACCAGCATTTGGACTGTTAGCACAGATACGCAGTATTTT. It encodes CATSIWTVSTDTQYF.

This rearrangement joins TRBV30 to TRBJ1-1; TRBD1 might be the D (6 bases). The germline V and J ends were trimmed by 7 bases and 1 base, with 13 bases remaining between them. The CDR3 has 13 residues. Germline V gene data show CDR1 as GTSNPN and CDR2 as SVGIG (reference sequence). CDR3: CASTGTGNTEAFF. The CDR3 bases are TGTGCCTCCACAGGGACTGGGAACACTGAAGCTTTCTTT.

The V call is TRBV14, the J call TRBJ1-1; D is ambiguous. The V gene lost 4 bases and the J gene lost 5 bases, with 14 bases spanning the gap. The length of the CDR3 is 14 residues. Looked up from germline, CDR1 is SGHDN and CDR2 is FVKESK. Written as DNA, the CDR3 is TGTGCCAGCAGCCCAAGGACGGGTGTTACTGAAGCTTTCTTT. As protein: CASSPRTGVTEAFF. Complete variable domain (other parts from reference TRBV14 and TRBJ1-1): EAGVTQFPSHSVIEKGQTVTLRCDPISGHDNLYWYRRVMGKEIKFLLHFVKESKQDESGMPNNRFLAERTGGTYSTLKVQPAELEDSGVYFCASSPRTGVTEAFFGQGTRLTVV.

In this sample, this clone is medium-sized. This rearrangement joins TRBV11-3 to TRBJ2-5; maybe TRBD2 (5 bases). The CDR3 is 15 amino acids. V was shortened by 1 base and J by 1 base, with 10 bases between the two germline ends. Germline values: CDR1 SGHNT, CDR2 YENEEA. The CDR3: CASSLGGSAQETQYF. CDR3 nucleotides: TGTGCCAGCAGCTTAGGAGGGTCAGCCCAAGAGACCCAGTACTTC.

The chain employs TRBV18 and TRBJ1-1, with a tentative D call TRBD1 (6 bases). This CDR3 is 18 amino acids long. V dropped 0 bases and J dropped 0 bases, with 17 bases sitting between them. Germline CDR1 reads KGHSH; CDR2 reads LQKENI. The CDR3 region is CASSPPGGGRVMNTEAFF. The CDR3 DNA reads TGTGCCAGCTCACCACCCGGGGGGGGCAGAGTCATGAACACTGAAGCTTTCTTT.

This clone has a handful of counts. This chain joins TRBV6-8 and TRBJ1-1, with TRBD1 identical over 9 bases. V gave up 4 bases and J gave up 3 bases; unmatched junction bases: 9. CDR3 length equals 16 residues. Germline V gene data show CDR1 as MNHGY and CDR2 as SAAAGT. CDR3 protein: CASSSTGQGYDTEAFF. DNA of the CDR3: TGTGCCAGCAGTTCGACCGGACAGGGGTATGACACTGAAGCTTTCTTT.

The CDR3 nucleotides are TGTGCCAGCAGTTCCCCCGGGTGGTACAATGAGCAGTTCTTC. Translation: CASSSPGWYNEQFF. The chain couples TRBV28 to TRBJ2-1, with D hard to call. Germline loops: CDR1 MDHEN, CDR2 SYDVKM. Trimming removed 4 bases from V and 4 bases from J, with 11 bases in between. The CDR3 totals 14 residues.

The chain employs TRBV15 and TRBJ1-2; D may be TRBD1 (5 bases). CDR1 is LNHNV and CDR2 is YYDKDF in the germline V gene (reference sequence). The CDR3 loop spans 15 amino acids. V dropped 2 bases and J dropped 4 bases, with 14 bases sitting between them. The DNA of the CDR3 is TGTGCCACCAGCAGACAAAGGGACGGGATCTATGGCTACACCTTC. It is translated as CATSRQRDGIYGYTF.

This clone showed up just a few times. The rearrangement joins TRBV5-1 to TRBJ1-5; D gene unclear. The V end lost 4 bases, the J end lost 0 bases, and 11 bases lay between the germline ends. The CDR3 runs 15 residues. Germline V gene sequence: CDR1 SGHRS, CDR2 YFSETQ. This CDR3 is CASSQDFASNQPQHF. CDR3 in DNA: TGCGCCAGCAGCCAAGACTTTGCTAGCAATCAGCCCCAGCATTTT.

This clone was recorded once. This chain links TRBV30 with TRBJ2-6; 11 positions agree with TRBD1. The CDR3 sequence is 22 residues long. Germline V gene data show CDR1 as GTSNPN and CDR2 as SVGIG (reference sequence). V lost 1 base and J lost 0; bases outside the gene matches: 17. CDR3 DNA: TGTGCCTGGAGTGGGAGCCTCTTCGGGACAGGGGGTGCTCCCTCTGGGGCCAACGTCCTGACTTTC. Its protein is CAWSGSLFGTGGAPSGANVLTF.

The rearrangement uses TRBV18 and TRBJ2-7, with D unclear. This CDR3 spans 14 amino acids. The germline gives CDR1 KGHSH, CDR2 LQKENI. Trimming pared 0 bases from V and 5 bases from J, leaving 11 bases between. CDR3 protein: CASSPPGIVHEQYF. The CDR3 DNA sequence: TGTGCCAGCTCACCACCGGGGATCGTTCACGAGCAGTACTTC.

The CDR3 here is CSVGGTGPWETQYF. DNA for the CDR3: TGCAGCGTTGGAGGGACAGGGCCGTGGGAGACCCAGTACTTC. This chain joins TRBV29-1 and TRBJ2-5; 9 nucleotides match TRBD1. Germline CDR1 is SQVTM and CDR2 is ANQGSEA. The CDR3 is 14 residues long. V shed 4 bases and J 5 bases; nucleotides not matched to a gene: 8.

This clone is classed as large (0.1 to 1%). This chain joins TRBV18 and TRBJ2-7; 9 bases match TRBD1. Germline lookup yields CDR1 KGHSH and CDR2 LQKENI. V was pared by 5 bases and J by 2 bases, with 10 bases of the junction left unmatched. CDR3 length: 16 amino acids. Here the CDR3 reads CASSAGVGTGTYEQYF. The CDR3 DNA is TGTGCCAGCTCAGCAGGAGTTGGGACAGGGACCTACGAGCAGTACTTC.

The chain uses TRBV30 and TRBJ2-1, with D uncertain. Germline V CDR1 and CDR2: GTSNPN, SVGIG (reference sequence). The V gene lost 1 base and the J gene lost 2 bases, with 6 bases spanning the gap. This CDR3 comprises 13 residues. This chain's CDR3 is CAWSAGTYNEQFF. The CDR3 DNA follows: TGTGCCTGGAGTGCCGGCACCTACAATGAGCAGTTCTTC.

This chain connects TRBV6-8 to TRBJ1-5, with D possibly matching TRBD1 (5 bases). The V and J ends lost 2 bases and 7 bases respectively, with 9 bases between them. Germline values: CDR1 MNHGY, CDR2 SAAAGT. This CDR3 is 13 amino acids long. CDR3 DNA: TGTGCCAGCAGTTACGCCTACAGGCAGCCCCAGCATTTT. It yields the protein CASSYAYRQPQHF.

This clone was observed a few times. The chain combines TRBV11-3 with TRBJ1-2; 7 bases are shared with TRBD1. The germline gives CDR1 SGHNT, CDR2 YENEEA. V lost 0 bases and J lost 4; bases outside the gene matches: 2. The CDR3 loop spans 14 amino acids. CDR3 residues: CASSLDYRGYGYTF. The CDR3 DNA reads TGTGCCAGCAGCTTAGATTACAGGGGCTATGGCTACACCTTC.

This clone was recorded a few times. The J gene is TRBJ1-2, the V gene TRBV18; D ambiguous. V lost 1 base and J 3 bases, leaving 12 bases between the germline ends. CDR3 length: 15 residues. Germline V CDR1 and CDR2: KGHSH, LQKENI. DNA for the CDR3: TGTGCCAGCTCACCACGCTCTACGGGAGACTATGGCTACACCTTC. Translation gives CASSPRSTGDYGYTF.

This clone was seen only a few times. The chain joins TRBV6-8 to TRBJ2-7; no clear D. This CDR3 spans 12 amino acids. CDR1 and CDR2 from the germline V gene are MNHGY and SAAAGT. V gave up 2 bases and J gave up 7 bases, with 9 bases separating them. The CDR3 nucleotides are TGTGCCAGCAGTTACCCAGAGTGGGAGCAGTACTTC. The encoded protein is CASSYPEWEQYF.

The rearrangement joins TRBV18 to TRBJ1-2; 8 nucleotides align to TRBD1. The CDR3 loop spans 13 amino acids. Germline V gene lookup returns CDR1 KGHSH and CDR2 LQKENI. Trimming removed 3 bases from V and 5 bases from J; junction bases left unmatched: 2. CDR3 region: CASSPDREYGYTF. The CDR3 bases are TGTGCCAGCTCACCGGACAGGGAGTATGGCTACACCTTC. The whole variable domain, remainder taken from reference TRBV18 and TRBJ1-2, is NAGVMQNPRHLVRRRGQEARLRCSPMKGHSHVYWYRQLPEEGLKFMVYLQKENIIDESGMPKERFSAEFPKEGPSILRIQQVVRGDSAAYFCASSPDREYGYTFGSGTRLTVV.

As DNA, the CDR3 is TGTGCCAGTAGTCTCGACAAGAACACTGAAGCTTTCTTT. This codes for CASSLDKNTEAFF. The chain couples TRBV19 to TRBJ1-1, with D hard to call. V dropped 5 bases and J dropped 1 base, with 8 bases sitting between them. This CDR3 is 13 amino acids long. From germline, CDR1 is LNHDA and CDR2 SQIVND (reference sequence).

A few counts support this clone. The J gene is TRBJ1-1, the V gene TRBV11-3; D remains unclear. CDR3 length equals 15 residues. V was cut by 0 bases and J by 0 bases, with 8 bases left in between. Per the germline V gene, CDR1 is SGHNT and CDR2 is YENEEA. CDR3 bases: TGTGCCAGCAGCTTAGATCTCACGCTGAACACTGAAGCTTTCTTT. Protein: CASSLDLTLNTEAFF. Based on the CDR3 plus reference TRBV11-3 and TRBJ1-1, the full variable domain is EAGVVQSPRYKIIEKKQPVAFWCNPISGHNTLYWYLQNLGQGPELLIRYENEEAVDDSQLPKDRFSAERLKGVDSTLKIQPAELGDSAVYLCASSLDLTLNTEAFFGQGTRLTVV.

The CDR3 DNA sequence: TGTGCCACCAACGGACAGGGAACGGGCAATCAGCCCCAGCATTTT. This sequence encodes CATNGQGTGNQPQHF. The rearrangement links TRBV15 to TRBJ1-5; 8 bases fit TRBD1. CDR3 length equals 15 residues. V dropped 7 bases and J dropped 2; count of bases not matched to a gene: 7. CDR1 is LNHNV, CDR2 YYDKDF, per germline (reference sequence).